This TCR beta chain was captured by sequencing in a study of molecular identifiers for immune sequencing clone quantification (dated by TCRdb to the late 2010s). A note on the overall study: For a replicate experiment, the RNA from either 20,000 or 100,000 naive CD8 T cells was divided into five aliquots, and four of those aliquots went on to sequencing. The study was a methods study using CD8 T cells to benchmark molecular-identifier clustering-based TCR repertoire sequencing (MIDCIRS) and TCR RNA copy counting.

CDR1 and CDR2 are read off the germline V gene as LGHNA and YSLEER. Taken from cysteine to phenylalanine, the CDR3 has 13 residues. Here the CDR3 DNA is all that survives: 39 bases in frame from base 1. Relative to germline, V is 0 bases shorter and J is 6 bases shorter, with 9 bases between their ends. Receptors were amplified or captured by PCR. For sequencing, a NextSeq 500 was employed. Preparation of bulk TCR libraries followed a previously described approach, with the TCR primers listed in Table S5. Purification of total RNA was performed with the Qiagen AllPrep DNA/RNA kit. Before any analysis, reads coming from multiple sequencing runs of the same library were combined into one pool. The authors' analysis ran thus. Reads were retained only if their TCR constant sequence matched exactly, and those retained reads were trimmed to 150 nt and grouped according to their 12-nt molecular barcodes. Within each barcode group, reads were sub-clustered at a 15% Levenshtein threshold, and quality-weighted consensus sequences were built per RNA molecule. Non-functional sequences were discarded, and so were lower-count sequences lying one edit away from another sequence. Based on a fit of two negative binomial distributions, barcode sub-clusters having less than 20% of the maximum read count were discarded. The public reads were quality trimmed at Q25 with fastp and then assembled into clones with MiXCR by TCRdb, keeping productive beta chains. Each CDR3 protein gets just one entry, which takes the most common genes and DNA from the rows behind it. V and J calls and clone size were set by TCRdb, not the authors. In this sample the table shows 90,000 or so distinct CDR3 sequences, 20% to 30% of which occur a single time. The ten largest make up approximately 0.78% of the sample.

Overall results and qualifications from the work: When barcode sub-clustering was not used, chimeric consensus sequences inflated TCR diversity, with chimeras reaching as high as 47%. Identical TCR molecules sharing a barcode could cause highly expanded clone sizes to be underestimated. Modeling gave about 3.2 recovered TCR RNA copies per cell versus 9.5 to 10 by digital PCR, implying about 30% capture efficiency. Spiked-in Jurkat TCR RNA equal to a single cell's worth was reported to be detectable even within one million naive CD8 T cells. In CMV-specific effector cells, clones with more than 20 RNA copies contained over 99% of molecules, whereas in naive cells such clones contained under 1% of molecules. Naive libraries contained spiked-in Jurkat TCR RNA (approximately 10 copies' worth), which is not part of the donor repertoire.

Libraries of naive CD8 T cells were generated from around 20,000 to 1,000,000 sorted cells, with 10%, 30% or 50% of the purified RNA used. On a BD FACSAria II, naive CD8 T cells were FACS-sorted as CD8+CD4-CCR7+CD45RA+ and collected into RLT Plus buffer. Detection sensitivity was tested by spiking Jurkat RNA equal to roughly 9 TCR copies' worth into samples containing about 20,000-1,000,000 naive CD8 T cells. Enrichment of CD8 T cells was performed with RosetteSep CD8+ T Cell Enrichment Cocktail and Ficoll-Paque, after which ACK red cell lysis was carried out. On this clonotype itself: What this receptor recognizes is not known. A clone one base away is much larger, so this may be a read error.

Specimen: naive CD8+ T cells from blood, with Jurkat cell RNA spiked in. Read against the paper, the sample's cell subset or site label means: FACS-sorted CD8+CD4-CCR7+CD45RA+ naive T cells. The sequence came from a human donor in good health. Some libraries in this study had Jurkat cell RNA spiked in. The chain joins TRBV4-3 to TRBJ2-7; a confident D gene designation cannot be given. The nucleotides are TGCGCCAGCAGCCAAGACAGGTTCTGCGAGCAGTACTTC. Translated, it gives CASSQDRFCEQYF.